The sequence of this TCR beta chain was determined in a study of blood T cell repertoires in COVID-19. About the study: Acute-phase and convalescent COVID-19 samples originated in the United States, Italy and Spain. PBMCs, B-cell-depleted T cells, or T cells provided the cDNA or gDNA that made up the material.

In the authors' methods: Estimated nucleated cell counts came from reference gene primer amplification. Measured with immunoSEQ multiplex PCR; TCRdb has only the in-frame clones, and not every one. Clonal size and the V and J genes are those of that table, whereas D and trimming came from the DNA. This table has around 230,000 clones, around 90% appearing once. V gave up 1 base and J gave up 7 bases, with 11 bases separating them. The germline gives CDR1 MGHRA, CDR2 YSYEKL. The CDR3 runs to 13 residues. This TCR was recovered from a man aged 55 to 70 who had recovered from COVID-19. The source material was peripheral blood. The chain joins TRBV4-1 to TRBJ2-7; the D gene is possibly TRBD2 (6 bases). CDR3 in amino acids: CASSQAEGREQYF. In DNA form, the CDR3 reads TGCGCCAGCAGCCAAGCCGAGGGGAGGGAGCAGTACTTC.